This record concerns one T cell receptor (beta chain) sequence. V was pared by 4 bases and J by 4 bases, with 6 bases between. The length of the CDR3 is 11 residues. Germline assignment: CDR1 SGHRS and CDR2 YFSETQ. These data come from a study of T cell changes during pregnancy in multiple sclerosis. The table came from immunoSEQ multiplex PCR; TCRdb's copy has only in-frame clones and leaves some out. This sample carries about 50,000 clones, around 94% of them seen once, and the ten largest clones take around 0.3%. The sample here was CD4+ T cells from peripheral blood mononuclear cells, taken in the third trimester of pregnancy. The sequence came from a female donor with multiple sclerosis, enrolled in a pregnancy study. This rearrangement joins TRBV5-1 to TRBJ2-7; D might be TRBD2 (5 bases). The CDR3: CASSGEYEQYF. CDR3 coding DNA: TGCGCCAGCAGCGGGGAGTACGAGCAGTACTTC. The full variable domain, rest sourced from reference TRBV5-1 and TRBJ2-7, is KAGVTQTPRYLIKTRGQQVTLSCSPISGHRSVSWYQQTPGQGLQFLFEYFSETQRNKGNFPGRFSGRQFSNSRSEMNVSTLELGDSALYLCASSGEYEQYFGPGTRLTVT.